This passage covers 31 T cell receptor beta chains from one sample sequenced in a study of cytomegalovirus exposure and HLA in healthy donors. The PCR employed 60 Vbeta primers together with 13 Jbeta primers. Clones were sequenced by immunoSEQ multiplex PCR, and TCRdb holds only the in-frame ones, with some missing. The sample lists over 150,000 clones; around 80% were seen once. What was sequenced was PBMCs. These receptors all come from a woman in her twenties or thirties in good health and CMV-seropositive.

The rearrangement uses TRBV6-1 and TRBJ1-2; 10 bases are a match to TRBD1. CDR3 size: 15 residues. Looked up from germline, CDR1 is MNHNS and CDR2 is SASEGT. The J segment lost 5 bases and the V segment lost 5 bases, leaving 8 bases of the junction unmatched. The CDR3 loop is CASSTTTGGAYGYTF. DNA of the CDR3: TGTGCCAGCAGTACCACGACAGGGGGCGCGTATGGCTACACCTTC.

The chain combines TRBV2 with TRBJ2-1; 13 nucleotides line up with TRBD2. The J segment lost 10 bases and the V segment lost 8 bases, leaving 8 bases of the junction unmatched. CDR1 SNHLY and CDR2 FYNNEI come from the germline V gene. The CDR3 runs to 14 residues. CDR3 sequence: CASPRTSGSPEQFF. CDR3 sequence (DNA): TGTGCCAGCCCCAGGACTAGCGGGAGTCCGGAGCAGTTCTTC.

The chain employs TRBV4-2 and TRBJ2-1, with 13 nucleotides matching TRBD2. Trimming removed 0 bases from V and 9 bases from J; junction bases left unmatched: 8. Germline V gives CDR1 LGHNA, CDR2 YNFKEQ. This CDR3 has 17 residues. The CDR3 loop reads CASSQERGTSGVSEQFF. The CDR3 nucleotides are TGTGCCAGCAGCCAAGAAAGGGGGACTAGCGGGGTCTCTGAGCAGTTCTTC.

The gene calls are TRBV28 and TRBJ2-7; 11 nucleotides match TRBD2. The CDR3 spans 14 residues. The trim removed 6 bases at V and 6 bases at J, leaving 7 bases unmatched. Germline V lookup: CDR1 MDHEN, CDR2 SYDVKM. CDR3 nucleotides: TGTGCCAGCAGCGTAGCGGGAGGGCCGGTCGAGCAGTACTTC. This codes for CASSVAGGPVEQYF. The entire variable domain, with the rest obtained from reference TRBV28 and TRBJ2-7, is as follows: DVKVTQSSRYLVKRTGEKVFLECVQDMDHENMFWYRQDPGLGLRLIYFSYDVKMKEKGDIPEGYSVSREKKERFSLILESASTNQTSMYLCASSVAGGPVEQYFGPGTRLTVT.

This clone has just a few counts. The chain links TRBV7-6 to TRBJ2-7; possibly TRBD2 for D (7 bases). This CDR3 has 19 amino acids. Germline V gene data show CDR1 as SGHVS and CDR2 as FNYEAQ. Trimming shortened V by 0 bases and J by 0 bases, and 21 bases separated the two germline ends. DNA for the CDR3: TGTGCCAGCAGCTTAGCGGTGGGGGGGCCCGCCCAAGTCTCCTACGAGCAGTACTTC. Translated, it gives CASSLAVGGPAQVSYEQYF.

The chain is built from TRBV7-2 and TRBJ1-1, with a possible D match to TRBD1 (5 bases). V lost 0 bases and J lost 7, with 9 bases in between. The CDR3 has 13 residues. Germline CDR1 reads SGHTA; CDR2 reads FQGNSA. This chain's CDR3 is CASSLARDGEAFF. CDR3 nucleotide sequence: TGTGCCAGCAGCTTAGCCAGGGATGGTGAAGCTTTCTTT.

The J gene is TRBJ1-1, the V gene TRBV7-2; 10 nucleotides match TRBD1. Germline V CDR1 and CDR2: SGHTA, FQGNSA. Trimming took 5 bases from V and 3 from J; bases not matched to a gene: 6. This CDR3 is built from 15 residues. CDR3 coding DNA: TGTGCCAGCAGCCCAGACAGGGGGCTGCACACTGAAGCTTTCTTT. Translating it yields CASSPDRGLHTEAFF.

The chain couples TRBV19 to TRBJ1-2; 7 nucleotides align to TRBD1. Germline V gene lookup returns CDR1 LNHDA and CDR2 SQIVND (reference sequence). This CDR3 region has 14 residues. J gave up 6 bases and V 3 bases, and 7 bases lay outside the gene matches. The CDR3 DNA reads TGTGCCAGTAGTATGCACAGGGGCTCGGATGGCTACACCTTC. Protein: CASSMHRGSDGYTF.

For this clone: The CDR3 carries no conserved terminal phenylalanine or tryptophan, so it likely arises from a read error. It is unclear where the CDR3 begins or ends on the DNA, so no DNA is shown, and the CDR3 is as TCRdb lists it. The V and J genes are TRBV21-1 and TRBJ2-7; the D segment call TRBD1 is taken from the table without a DNA check. TRBV21-1 corresponds to a pseudogene. The CDR3 region is 8 residues in length, termini included. CDR3 residues: CASSRGGS.

This clone occurred once. The chain couples TRBV14 to TRBJ2-1; possibly TRBD2 for D (5 bases). The CDR3 extends over 17 amino acids. V was pared by 0 bases and J by 6 bases, with 18 bases between. Germline CDR1 is SGHDN and CDR2 is FVKESK. The CDR3 DNA is TGTGCCAGCAGCCAAGATTATTCGGCGGGTTTATCCAATGAGCAGTTCTTC. Its translation: CASSQDYSAGLSNEQFF.

This clone was seen a few times. V and J are TRBV5-6 and TRBJ2-1, with 9 bases aligning to TRBD1. Germline lookup yields CDR1 SGHDT and CDR2 YYEEEE. J gave up 10 bases and V 4 bases, and 6 bases lay outside the gene matches. The CDR3 covers 13 residues. Here the CDR3 reads CASSPDRGREQFF. The CDR3, as DNA: TGTGCCAGCAGCCCGGACAGGGGACGAGAGCAGTTCTTC.

CDR3 amino acids: CASNMGQGAETQYF. The CDR3 DNA is TGCGCCAGCAATATGGGACAGGGGGCAGAGACCCAGTACTTC. The V gene is TRBV5-1, the J gene TRBJ2-5; the match to TRBD1 covers 12 bases. Germline trimming cut 6 bases from V and 4 bases from J; bases unmatched to any gene: 4. From germline, CDR1 is SGHRS and CDR2 YFSETQ. The CDR3 extends over 14 amino acids.

V usage is TRBV18 and J usage is TRBJ2-5; TRBD2 agrees at 8 bases. The CDR3 totals 13 residues. Unmatched junction bases numbered 3, after V lost 8 bases and J lost 1 base. Germline CDR1 and CDR2: KGHSH and LQKENI. The CDR3 is CASRGGIQETQYF. CDR3 DNA sequence: TGTGCCAGCCGGGGGGGAATCCAAGAGACCCAGTACTTC.

The V and J genes are TRBV9 and TRBJ2-4; D may be TRBD1 (6 bases). Germline values: CDR1 SGDLS, CDR2 YYNGEE. There are 13 residues in the CDR3. V was pared by 3 bases and J by 7 bases, with 11 bases between. In nucleotides, the CDR3 is TGTGCCAGCAGCGCCTCAAGGGGGAACATTCAGTACTTC. It codes for CASSASRGNIQYF.

V is TRBV7-8 and J is TRBJ2-7, with a weak D call TRBD2 (5 bases). The CDR3 runs to 12 residues. V lost 4 bases to trimming and J lost 5 bases, with 9 bases between them. Germline V gene sequence: CDR1 SGHVS, CDR2 FQNEAQ. DNA of the CDR3: TGTGCCAGCAGCTCCGGCGGGCACGAGCAGTACTTC. Its translation is CASSSGGHEQYF.

This clone has only a few counts. This chain connects TRBV5-5 to TRBJ2-1; D is unresolved. V was cut by 6 bases and J by 2 bases, with 12 bases left in between. CDR1 and CDR2 (germline): SGHKS, YYEKEE (reference sequence). The CDR3 is 14 residues long. This CDR3 is CASNPGEPYNEQFF. CDR3 nucleotide sequence: TGTGCCAGCAACCCAGGCGAACCCTACAATGAGCAGTTCTTC.

This clone was detected a few times. The rearrangement joins TRBV7-8 to TRBJ2-1, with TRBD1 as a possible D gene (6 bases). This CDR3 region has 14 residues. Germline-derived CDR1 and CDR2 are SGHVS and FQNEAQ. V was clipped by 0 bases and J by 3 bases, with 6 bases between them. This chain's CDR3 is CASSLATGYNEQFF. The DNA of the CDR3 is TGTGCCAGCAGCTTAGCGACAGGCTACAATGAGCAGTTCTTC. Full variable domain (missing parts from reference TRBV7-8 and TRBJ2-1): GAGVSQSPRYKVAKRGQDVALRCDPISGHVSLFWYQQALGQGPEFLTYFQNEAQLDKSGLPSDRFFAERPEGSVSTLKIQRTQQEDSAVYLCASSLATGYNEQFFGPGTRLTVL.

The genes are TRBV2 and TRBJ2-3; D unresolved. CDR1 and CDR2 (germline): SNHLY, FYNNEI. V lost 5 bases and J lost 0, with 9 bases in between. This CDR3 has 14 residues. CDR3 nucleotides: TGTGCCAGCAGTCCACAGCAGAGCACAGATACGCAGTATTTT. It encodes CASSPQQSTDTQYF. The full variable domain, its missing parts supplied by reference TRBV2 and TRBJ2-3, is EPEVTQTPSHQVTQMGQEVILRCVPISNHLYFYWYRQILGQKVEFLVSFYNNEISEKSEIFDDQFSVERPDGSNFTLKIRSTKLEDSAMYFCASSPQQSTDTQYFGPGTRLTVL.

This clone was counted between two and nine times. V usage is TRBV6-5 and J usage is TRBJ2-1; 11 positions agree with TRBD2. Germline V CDR1 and CDR2: MNHEY, SVGAGI. This CDR3 spans 14 amino acids. The V and J ends lost 6 bases and 6 bases, in that order; junction bases with no gene match: 4. CDR3 residues: CASSPGLAVNEQFF. The CDR3 DNA follows: TGTGCCAGCAGCCCGGGACTAGCGGTCAATGAGCAGTTCTTC.

The genes are TRBV5-1 and TRBJ1-1, with no clear D. Trimming shortened V by 3 bases and J by 3 bases, and 12 bases separated the two germline ends. CDR1 and CDR2 (germline): SGHRS, YFSETQ. The CDR3 spans 14 residues. CDR3 DNA sequence: TGCGCCAGCAGCTCGGGGAGGGTGGACACTGAAGCTTTCTTT. Translating gives CASSSGRVDTEAFF.

This sequence joins TRBV19 and TRBJ2-2, with TRBD1 matching 7 bases. This CDR3 region has 16 residues. J lost 1 base, V lost 3 bases, and 5 bases had no gene match. Germline CDR1 is LNHDA and CDR2 is SQIVND (reference sequence). CDR3 DNA: TGTGCCAGTAGTATGTGGGGACAGTTGAACACCGGGGAGCTGTTTTTT. It yields the protein CASSMWGQLNTGELFF.

This chain links TRBV11-2 with TRBJ1-1; no firm D call. The CDR3 is made up of 17 amino acids. Germline CDR1 is SGHAT and CDR2 is FQNNGV. The germline V and J ends were trimmed by 2 bases and 0 bases, with 16 bases remaining between them. This CDR3 is CASSLFPTDGLNTEAFF. The CDR3 nucleotides read TGTGCCAGCAGCTTATTCCCCACAGACGGCCTGAACACTGAAGCTTTCTTT.

The rearrangement uses TRBV7-3 and TRBJ2-2; a possible D gene is TRBD2 (5 bases). Germline CDR1 SGHTA, CDR2 FQGTGA. The V end was cut by 5 bases, the J end by 0 bases, with 19 bases between. This CDR3 has 18 amino acids. The CDR3 is CASSPGLGSAANTGELFF. The CDR3 nucleotides read TGTGCCAGCAGCCCCGGGCTTGGTAGCGCCGCGAACACCGGGGAGCTGTTTTTT.

CDR3 region: CATSRDGNRADEKLFF. In DNA form, the CDR3 reads TGTGCCACCAGCAGAGATGGAAACAGGGCCGACGAAAAACTGTTTTTT. This sequence joins TRBV15 and TRBJ1-4, with D possibly being TRBD1 (6 bases). Germline V gene data show CDR1 as LNHNV and CDR2 as YYDKDF (reference sequence). V was clipped by 0 bases and J by 8 bases, with 16 bases between them. The CDR3 length is 16 residues.

The count of this clone is one. The CDR3 spells CASSLVPDILYEQYF. DNA of the CDR3: TGTGCCAGCAGTTTAGTCCCGGACATTTTATACGAGCAGTACTTC. This chain links TRBV27 with TRBJ2-7; D might be TRBD1 (5 bases). The CDR3 spans 15 residues. Germline CDR1 is MNHEY and CDR2 is SMNVEV (reference sequence). V lost 2 bases and J lost 4, with 15 bases in between.

This clone showed up just a few times. The chain employs TRBV7-6 and TRBJ2-1; perhaps TRBD2 as D (6 bases). Trimming removed 1 base from V and 2 bases from J, with 9 bases in between. CDR1 SGHVS and CDR2 FNYEAQ come from the germline V gene. CDR3 length equals 15 residues. The CDR3 DNA is TGTGCCAGCAGCTTAGAAACGGGAGCCTACAATGAGCAGTTCTTC. Protein: CASSLETGAYNEQFF. Drawing the rest from reference TRBV7-6 and TRBJ2-1, the complete variable domain is GAGVSQSPRYKVTKRGQDVALRCDPISGHVSLYWYRQALGQGPEFLTYFNYEAQQDKSGLPNDRFSAERPEGSISTLTIQRTEQRDSAMYRCASSLETGAYNEQFFGPGTRLTVL.

V is TRBV7-8 and J is TRBJ1-2, with D perhaps TRBD1 (6 bases). The CDR3 runs 14 residues. V was clipped by 5 bases and J by 4 bases, with 14 bases between them. CDR1 is SGHVS, CDR2 FQNEAQ, per germline. CDR3 DNA sequence: TGTGCCAGCAGCCTAACTGACAGGCCCTATGGCTACACCTTC. Amino acids: CASSLTDRPYGYTF.

This clone came up a few times. The rearrangement joins TRBV2 to TRBJ2-2; TRBD2 agrees at 10 bases. J gave up 0 bases and V 11 bases, and 9 bases lay outside the gene matches. CDR1 is SNHLY and CDR2 is FYNNEI in the germline V gene. This CDR3 is 16 amino acids long. The CDR3 protein is CAYLAGAGPNTGELFF. CDR3 nucleotide sequence: TGTGCCTATCTAGCGGGGGCAGGGCCGAACACCGGGGAGCTGTTTTTT.

This chain links TRBV25-1 with TRBJ1-1, with no clear D. Trimming stripped 4 bases from V and 1 base from J, with 7 bases between. The CDR3 contains 13 residues. Germline CDR1 is MGHDK and CDR2 is SYGVNS. The CDR3, as DNA: TGTGCCAGCAGTGCGGGGAAGAACACTGAAGCTTTCTTT. Its translation is CASSAGKNTEAFF.

The V call is TRBV28, the J call TRBJ1-2; D gene unclear. V was trimmed by 5 bases and J by 1 base, leaving 14 bases between them. Germline values: CDR1 MDHEN, CDR2 SYDVKM. This CDR3 has 15 residues. The CDR3 region is CASSLALTLNYGYTF. For the CDR3, the DNA is TGTGCCAGCAGTCTAGCCCTCACCCTTAACTATGGCTACACCTTC.

The chain employs TRBV5-4 and TRBJ2-7; D unresolved. Germline CDR1 and CDR2: SGHNT and YYREEE (reference sequence). This CDR3 contains 13 residues. V was pared by 4 bases and J by 5 bases, with 13 bases between. The CDR3 loop is CASSPPGWNEQYF. DNA for the CDR3: TGTGCCAGCAGCCCACCCGGGTGGAACGAGCAGTACTTC.